The 32 T cell receptor beta chains below all came from one sample that was sequenced in a study of T cells after yellow fever vaccination. TCRdb re-called the 5' RACE reads with MiXCR, one entry per CDR3 protein. The sample carries some 300,000 distinct CDR3 sequences, 8.7% recorded once. This sample comprised CD4+ T cells sorted from PBMCs, obtained 5 days after the yellow fever booster vaccination. The receptor set was obtained from a man younger than 30 who received the YFV17D yellow fever vaccine.

This clonotype was recorded many times. CDR3 residues: CASSPEQGSGNTIYF. The CDR3 coding sequence is TGTGCCAGCTCACCTGAACAGGGCTCTGGAAACACCATATATTTT. The chain employs TRBV18 and TRBJ1-3; TRBD1 is a possible D gene (6 bases). The V end was cut by 3 bases, the J end by 0 bases, with 9 bases between. Germline V gives CDR1 KGHSH, CDR2 LQKENI. This CDR3 has 15 residues.

The table lists this clonotype with many counts. The chain carries TRBV6-2 or TRBV6-3 and TRBJ1-1, with 8 nucleotides matching TRBD1. The CDR3 contains 13 residues. Germline CDR1 MNHEY, CDR2 SVGEGT. J lost 5 bases, V lost 5 bases, and 4 bases had no gene match. Here the CDR3 DNA reads TGTGCCAGCAGTGGACAGGGCTGGACTGAAGCTTTCTTT. Encoded protein: CASSGQGWTEAFF.

For the CDR3, the DNA is TGTGCCAGCAGCCAAGGTCTCCTAGGATGGGACGGGGAGCTGTTTTTT. It specifies CASSQGLLGWDGELFF. The rearrangement uses TRBV3-1 and TRBJ2-2, with D uncertain. V lost 1 base, J lost 7 bases, and 16 bases lay in between. Per the germline V gene, CDR1 is LGHDT and CDR2 is YNNKEL (reference sequence). The CDR3 runs to 16 residues.

This clonotype appeared a single time. This chain uses TRBV10-3 with TRBJ2-2, with 12 positions matching TRBD2. In germline, CDR1 is ENHRY, CDR2 SYGVKD. The V gene end was trimmed by 6 bases and the J gene end by 0 bases; junction bases not matched to a gene: 8. This CDR3 region has 18 residues. In DNA form, the CDR3 reads TGTGCCATCAGGCCGACTAGCGGGGGTGACTCGAACACCGGGGAGCTGTTTTTT. Its protein product is CAIRPTSGGDSNTGELFF.

The V gene is TRBV9, the J gene TRBJ2-5, with D perhaps matching TRBD2 (6 bases). CDR3 length: 16 residues. V lost 0 bases and J lost 4, with 16 bases in between. Germline assignment: CDR1 SGDLS and CDR2 YYNGEE. CDR3 bases: TGTGCCAGCAGCGTAGACCCCGGGGGAGGAGGAGAGACCCAGTACTTC. Residues: CASSVDPGGGGETQYF.

For this clonotype: The conserved phenylalanine or tryptophan normally closing the CDR3 is absent here, so this likely arose from a read error. The chain couples TRBV7-2 to TRBJ2-5; 8 nucleotides agree with TRBD2. The CDR3 contains 13 residues. Germline trimming cut 6 bases from V and 2 bases from J; bases unmatched to any gene: 2. Germline CDR1 reads SGHTA; CDR2 reads FQGNSA. The CDR3 DNA is TGTGCCAGCAGACTAGCGGAGCAAGAGACCCAGTACCTC. The encoded protein is CASRLAEQETQYL.

This clonotype appeared many times. The chain recombines TRBV12-3 or TRBV12-4 with TRBJ1-2, with 7 bases lining up with TRBD1. J lost 3 bases, V lost 1 base, and 2 bases had no gene match. This CDR3 has 14 residues. CDR3 amino acids: CASSLVGTDYGYTF. The CDR3 DNA is TGTGCCAGCAGTTTAGTCGGGACAGACTATGGCTACACCTTC.

The rearrangement links TRBV10-3 to TRBJ1-2; weak D call: TRBD1 (6 bases). Looked up from germline, CDR1 is ENHRY and CDR2 is SYGVKD. The CDR3 has 14 amino acids. Trimming removed 3 bases from V and 4 bases from J, with 12 bases in between. DNA of the CDR3: TGTGCCATCAGTGAAATACAGGGTGGCTATGGCTACACCTTC. It translates to CAISEIQGGYGYTF.

The chain joins TRBV27 to TRBJ2-2, with 9 bases matching TRBD2. The germline V gene encodes CDR1 MNHEY and CDR2 SMNVEV (reference sequence). This CDR3 comprises 15 residues. V gave up 3 bases and J gave up 6 bases; unmatched junction bases: 5. The CDR3: CASSFSGGSPGELFF. The CDR3, as DNA: TGTGCCAGCAGTTTTAGCGGGGGCTCTCCCGGGGAGCTGTTTTTT.

V is TRBV19 and J is TRBJ1-5; tentatively, D is TRBD1 (5 bases). With 8 bases removed from V and 7 bases from J, the gap between germline ends came to 12 bases. Germline CDR1 reads LNHDA; CDR2 reads SQIVND (reference sequence). This CDR3 spans 12 amino acids. Here the CDR3 DNA reads TGTGCCAGTGGCGGGGGGAACCAGCCCCAGCATTTT. Translation: CASGGGNQPQHF.

This clonotype was seen a handful of times. The chain employs TRBV20-1 and TRBJ1-5; D ambiguous. This CDR3 has 14 residues. V lost 3 bases, J lost 3 bases, and 12 bases lay in between. Germline V gene sequence: CDR1 DFQATT, CDR2 SNEGSKA (reference sequence). CDR3 DNA sequence: TGCAGTGCTAGTCGGGGTGCCACCAATCAGCCCCAGCATTTT. Protein product: CSASRGATNQPQHF.

This clonotype was seen a handful of times. The CDR3 spells CASSRVIANTGELFF. The CDR3 region has the DNA TGCGCCAGCAGCCGAGTTATTGCGAACACCGGGGAGCTGTTTTTT. This rearrangement joins TRBV4-1 to TRBJ2-2, with unresolved D. V shed 4 bases and J shed 0 bases, with 9 bases lying between them. CDR1 and CDR2 from the germline V gene are MGHRA and YSYEKL. The CDR3 runs 15 residues.

This sequence joins TRBV6-5 and TRBJ1-1; 12 bases fit TRBD1. Germline V lookup: CDR1 MNHEY, CDR2 SVGAGI. The CDR3 totals 16 residues. The junction had 5 bases not matched to a gene; V was cut back by 1 base and J by 5 bases. DNA of the CDR3: TGTGCCAGCAGTTACTGGGGACAGGGGGCAGGTACTGAAGCTTTCTTT. This codes for CASSYWGQGAGTEAFF.

This clonotype was observed a handful of times. V is TRBV19 and J is TRBJ2-1; 16 nucleotides match TRBD2. Germline V gene sequence: CDR1 LNHDA, CDR2 SQIVND (reference sequence). The trim removed 9 bases at V and 15 bases at J, leaving 8 bases unmatched. The CDR3 has 13 amino acids. The CDR3 sequence: CASGTSGGAGLFF. The DNA of the CDR3 is TGTGCCAGCGGGACTAGCGGGGGGGCTGGTCTGTTCTTC.

This sequence joins TRBV7-2 and TRBJ1-2; 7 bases align to TRBD1. Germline assignment: CDR1 SGHTA and CDR2 FQGNSA. CDR3 length equals 12 residues. V shed 5 bases, J shed 8 bases, and the junction held 5 bases outside the gene matches. The CDR3: CASSQTGRGYTF. CDR3 nucleotides: TGTGCCAGCAGCCAGACAGGGCGCGGCTACACCTTC.

This clonotype was observed a handful of times. The chain combines TRBV20-1 with TRBJ1-2, with D tentatively TRBD1 (5 bases). The length of the CDR3 is 14 residues. The V end lost 5 bases, the J end lost 8 bases, and 21 bases lay between the germline ends. Germline values: CDR1 DFQATT, CDR2 SNEGSKA (reference sequence). DNA of the CDR3: TGCAGTGCTTCTACCCGTTCCGGGGCCGTGGGCTACACCTTC. Amino acid sequence: CSASTRSGAVGYTF.

This clonotype was detected only a few times. V and J are TRBV4-2 and TRBJ2-3; 11 nucleotides align to TRBD2. Germline assignment: CDR1 LGHNA and CDR2 YNFKEQ. After removal of 4 bases from V and 6 bases from J, the junction contained 9 bases not matched to a gene. The CDR3 contains 16 residues. CDR3 in DNA: TGTGCCAGCAGCCGATACTCTAGCGGGGGGTCGGATACGCAGTATTTT. Its protein product is CASSRYSSGGSDTQYF.

This clonotype was counted between two and nine times. The chain is built from TRBV15 and TRBJ1-2; 7 bases fit TRBD1. In germline, CDR1 is LNHNV, CDR2 YYDKDF (reference sequence). The CDR3 loop spans 15 amino acids. V lost 0 bases to trimming and J lost 7 bases; unmatched junction nucleotides: 8. Here the CDR3 DNA reads TGTGCCACCAGCAGAGATCTAGGGGGCCCGGGTGGCTACACCTTC. Protein sequence: CATSRDLGGPGGYTF.

This clonotype was counted only a few times. V gene TRBV6-2 or TRBV6-3 combines with J gene TRBJ1-1; D remains ambiguous. The CDR3 has 14 amino acids. CDR1 and CDR2 from the germline V gene are MNHEY and SVGEGT. The V end was cut by 8 bases, the J end by 0 bases, with 13 bases between. As DNA, the CDR3 is TGTGCCAGCCAGCCAGATATCATGAACACTGAAGCTTTCTTT. Translating gives CASQPDIMNTEAFF.

The chain combines TRBV7-3 with TRBJ1-6, with TRBD1 as a possible D gene (5 bases). Trimming shortened V by 5 bases and J by 10 bases, and 15 bases separated the two germline ends. The CDR3 extends over 14 amino acids. Germline values: CDR1 SGHTA, CDR2 FQGTGA. As DNA, the CDR3 is TGTGCCAGCAGCAAGGGGTCCCTTGGATCACCCCTCCACTTT. Translating gives CASSKGSLGSPLHF.

This clonotype was found many times. CDR3 DNA: TGTGCCAGCTCGCTAATTGGGGTCATCACAGATACGCAGTATTTT. Translation gives CASSLIGVITDTQYF. V and J are TRBV18 and TRBJ2-3, with D unclear. This CDR3 comprises 15 residues. In germline, CDR1 is KGHSH, CDR2 LQKENI. The germline V and J ends were trimmed by 6 bases and 2 bases, with 15 bases remaining between them.

The sample holds a few counts of this clonotype. V gene TRBV20-1 combines with J gene TRBJ2-3; 12 positions match TRBD2. Germline CDR1 is DFQATT and CDR2 is SNEGSKA (reference sequence). Trimming removed 1 base from V and 4 bases from J; junction bases left unmatched: 3. The CDR3 extends over 15 amino acids. In DNA form, the CDR3 reads TGCAGTGCTAGAGCCTCTAGCGGGGGGGCAGATACGCAGTATTTT. Its protein product is CSARASSGGADTQYF.

In its sample, this clonotype was seen once. The chain uses TRBV7-2 and TRBJ1-4, with no clear D. Germline loops: CDR1 SGHTA, CDR2 FQGNSA. Deletions cut 3 bases from V and 4 bases from J, with 9 bases between. The CDR3 runs to 14 residues. CDR3 sequence (DNA): TGTGCCAGCAGCTTGAAGAGTTTTAATGAAAAACTGTTTTTT. This encodes CASSLKSFNEKLFF. The complete variable domain, with remaining parts taken from reference TRBV7-2 and TRBJ1-4, reads GAGVSQSPSNKVTEKGKDVELRCDPISGHTALYWYRQSLGQGLEFLIYFQGNSAPDKSGLPSDRFSAERTGGSVSTLTIQRTQQEDSAVYLCASSLKSFNEKLFFGSGTQLSVL.

This clonotype was observed a handful of times. This chain uses TRBV2 with TRBJ1-6, with D perhaps TRBD1 (5 bases). The ends were cut back, 6 bases at V and 7 bases at J, with 13 bases in the middle. The CDR3 runs 14 residues. Germline V gives CDR1 SNHLY, CDR2 FYNNEI. CDR3 in DNA: TGTGCCAGCAGGGGGGACGGACTGAATTCACCCCTCCACTTT. Amino acid sequence: CASRGDGLNSPLHF.

This chain links TRBV4-3 with TRBJ2-7; D uncertain. Germline V gene sequence: CDR1 LGHNA, CDR2 YSLEER. Trimming left V 1 base short and J 7 bases short, with 11 bases between. The CDR3 contains 13 residues. CDR3 sequence reads: CASSQVGIGEQYF. In DNA, the CDR3 is TGCGCCAGCAGCCAAGTTGGGATCGGGGAGCAGTACTTC.

This clonotype was seen a handful of times. This could be a read error, since a much larger clone is one nucleotide away. In DNA, the CDR3 is TGCAGTGCTAACCGGGACAGCTCCTACGAGCAGTACTTC. Its translation: CSANRDSSYEQYF. The chain carries TRBV20-1 and TRBJ2-7, with 7 bases identical to TRBD1. The germline V gene encodes CDR1 DFQATT and CDR2 SNEGSKA (reference sequence). CDR3 length: 13 amino acids. V dropped 4 bases and J dropped 0; count of bases not matched to a gene: 3.

This clonotype was seen just once. The rearrangement joins TRBV7-6 to TRBJ2-3, with 14 positions matching TRBD2. Germline CDR1 and CDR2: SGHVS and FNYEAQ. This CDR3 region has 17 residues. Trimming removed 0 bases from V and 4 bases from J; junction bases left unmatched: 3. The chain's CDR3 is CASSLARLAGGADTQYF. Written as DNA, the CDR3 is TGTGCCAGCAGCTTAGCCCGACTAGCGGGGGGGGCAGATACGCAGTATTTT.

This clonotype was counted ten times or more. V gene TRBV5-1 combines with J gene TRBJ1-6; D is ambiguous. This CDR3 is 14 amino acids long. Germline CDR1 and CDR2: SGHRS and YFSETQ. Trimming took off 6 bases at V and 7 bases at J, with 14 bases between the two ends. The CDR3 DNA reads as TGCGCCAGCACCCAGGACGGCCTGAATTCACCCCTCCACTTT. This sequence encodes CASTQDGLNSPLHF.

V usage is TRBV12-5 and J usage is TRBJ2-1, with D unresolved. Germline V lookup: CDR1 LGHNT, CDR2 FRNRAP. The CDR3 spans 15 residues. Trimming removed 1 base from V and 0 bases from J, with 7 bases in between. The CDR3 nucleotides read TGTGCTAGTGGTTTGGGCAGGAGCTCCTACAATGAGCAGTTCTTC. It codes for CASGLGRSSYNEQFF.

The J gene is TRBJ1-2, the V gene TRBV12-3 or TRBV12-4, with 7 bases identical to TRBD1. V trimming: 4 bases; J trimming: 4 bases; junction bases outside the gene matches: 6. This CDR3 spans 14 amino acids. CDR3 nucleotide sequence: TGTGCCAGCAGTTATCCCGGGACAGCCTATGGCTACACCTTC. This codes for CASSYPGTAYGYTF.

This clonotype was seen more than once but under ten times. The rearrangement uses TRBV5-1 and TRBJ2-7; D might be TRBD1 or TRBD2, each matching 5 bases. The V end was cut by 2 bases, the J end by 7 bases, with 16 bases between. CDR3 length equals 14 residues. Looked up from germline, CDR1 is SGHRS and CDR2 is YFSETQ. The CDR3 DNA sequence: TGCGCCAGCAGCTTCGGGGCAGGAACGAGGGAGCAGTACGTC. It is translated as CASSFGAGTREQYV.

This clonotype was detected many times. This chain joins TRBV7-6 and TRBJ1-5, with TRBD1 as a possible D gene (6 bases). CDR3 size: 14 residues. The V end was cut by 8 bases, the J end by 6 bases, with 17 bases between. Germline loops: CDR1 SGHVS, CDR2 FNYEAQ. CDR3 region: CASGMNRDTQPQHF. The CDR3 DNA is TGTGCCAGCGGAATGAACAGGGACACTCAGCCCCAGCATTTT.